This T cell receptor beta chain appears in the sequencing data of a study of human T cells and chemical hapten exposure. The wider study: Alopecia areata, totalis or universalis affected patients, mainly female.

This clonotype was counted between two and nine times. Antigen: not known. Deletions cut 5 bases from V and 4 bases from J, with 6 bases between. Looked up from germline, CDR1 is SGHTA and CDR2 is FQGNSA. There are 13 residues in the CDR3. Study-level points and caveats: After DPC sensitization, TCRs above 1 in 1000 frequency showed no change.

Via MiXCR, TCRdb re-called the RACE reads, giving one row per CDR3 protein. The sample carries around 180,000 distinct CDR3 sequences, 25% to 35% recorded once. Noted time point: pre-sensitization, week 0. As for treatment: therapeutic diphenylcyclopropenone sensitization with weekly scalp DPC. The rearrangement joins TRBV7-2 to TRBJ2-6; D call uncertain. This specimen consisted of whole blood, obtained in connection with sensitization to the hapten diphenylcyclopropenone (DPC). The receptor comes from a woman aged 25 to 39 with alopecia areata. Some clones in this sample may be carry-over from other donors' samples. This chain's CDR3 is CASSVTGANVLTF. The CDR3 coding sequence is TGTGCCAGCAGCGTGACAGGGGCCAACGTCCTGACTTTC. The variable domain in full, completed from reference TRBV7-2 and TRBJ2-6, reads GAGVSQSPSNKVTEKGKDVELRCDPISGHTALYWYRQSLGQGLEFLIYFQGNSAPDKSGLPSDRFSAERTGGSVSTLTIQRTQQEDSAVYLCASSVTGANVLTFGAGSRLTVL.